The 15 T cell receptor beta chains below were found in one sample sequenced in a study of Ad26.COV2.S vaccination and SARS-CoV-2 variants. Regarding treatment: around 19 received Ad26.COV2.S at low or high dose, single or two shots; 5 received placebo; per-sample allocation not given. After the first vaccine or placebo injection, samples were drawn on day 63. The data were produced by immunoSEQ multiplex PCR, yet TCRdb's version contains in-frame clones alone and is incomplete. Of over 400,000 clones listed, 89% are singletons. This material consisted of peripheral blood, taken in a trial of Ad26.COV2.S vaccine versus placebo. The receptors originated from a person between 18 and 59 years old who received the Ad26.COV2.S COVID-19 vaccine or a placebo.

The chain combines TRBV7-9 with TRBJ1-2, with a possible D match to TRBD1 (5 bases). V lost 1 base to trimming and J lost 6 bases, with 9 bases between them. The CDR3 length is 13 residues. Germline CDR1 and CDR2: SEHNR and FQNEAQ (reference sequence). CDR3 loop: CASSLVGGDGYTF. In nucleotides, the CDR3 is TGTGCCAGCAGCTTAGTAGGAGGGGATGGCTACACCTTC.

This chain links TRBV19 with TRBJ1-4; D is ambiguous. Between the trimmed V and J ends, which lost 7 bases and 4 bases, there was a span of 7 bases. The CDR3 totals 12 residues. Germline V lookup: CDR1 LNHDA, CDR2 SQIVND (reference sequence). CDR3 nucleotide sequence: TGTGCCAGTACCAGATATAATGAAAAACTGTTTTTT. Protein sequence: CASTRYNEKLFF.

V is TRBV27 and J is TRBJ2-1; TRBD2 might be the D (6 bases). Germline-derived CDR1 and CDR2 are MNHEY and SMNVEV (reference sequence). The CDR3 runs to 14 residues. The V gene lost 6 bases and the J gene lost 6 bases, with 15 bases spanning the gap. The CDR3 nucleotides are TGTGCCAGCAGAGGTTTGGGGCGGGGCAATGAGCAGTTCTTC. Encoded protein: CASRGLGRGNEQFF.

The CDR3 region is CASKRSGFLVTEAFF. The CDR3, as DNA: TGTGCCAGCAAAAGGTCAGGGTTTCTAGTAACTGAAGCTTTCTTT. The chain has TRBV2 and TRBJ1-1, with D possibly TRBD1 on 5 matching bases. This CDR3 spans 15 amino acids. V was trimmed by 7 bases and J by 5 bases, leaving 20 bases between them. Germline V lookup: CDR1 SNHLY, CDR2 FYNNEI. The full variable domain, in which reference TRBV2 and TRBJ1-1 provide the parts outside the CDR3, is EPEVTQTPSHQVTQMGQEVILRCVPISNHLYFYWYRQILGQKVEFLVSFYNNEISEKSEIFDDQFSVERPDGSNFTLKIRSTKLEDSAMYFCASKRSGFLVTEAFFGQGTRLTVV.

The rearrangement uses TRBV9 and TRBJ2-5, with D possibly being TRBD1 (6 bases). The CDR3 has 13 residues. Trimming pared 0 bases from V and 5 bases from J, leaving 8 bases between. Germline V CDR1 and CDR2: SGDLS, YYNGEE. The CDR3 reads CASSVDRAETQYF. CDR3 sequence (DNA): TGTGCCAGCAGCGTAGACAGGGCCGAGACCCAGTACTTC.

V is TRBV10-3 and J is TRBJ1-2; 7 bases align to TRBD1. The CDR3 length is 14 residues. Per the germline V gene, CDR1 is ENHRY and CDR2 is SYGVKD. V trimming: 6 bases; J trimming: 5 bases; junction bases outside the gene matches: 9. The CDR3, as DNA: TGTGCCATCAGCCCCCGGGACAGACATTATGGCTACACCTTC. It is translated as CAISPRDRHYGYTF.

The CDR3 here is CASSTTGAGLFF. CDR3 bases: TGTGCCAGCAGCACGACAGGGGCCGGGCTGTTTTTT. The chain has TRBV7-2 and TRBJ1-4; 8 bases match TRBD1. The V segment lost 5 bases and the J segment 14 bases; nucleotides outside the gene matches: 7. Germline V gene lookup returns CDR1 SGHTA and CDR2 FQGNSA. This CDR3 has 12 amino acids.

Concerning this clone: Additional DNA sequences in this sample encode the identical CDR3. V gene TRBV5-1 combines with J gene TRBJ1-2; 8 nucleotides align to TRBD1. With V trimmed by 0 bases and J by 5 bases, 3 bases remained unmatched. This CDR3 has 14 residues. Germline-derived CDR1 and CDR2 are SGHRS and YFSETQ. Here the CDR3 DNA reads TGCGCCAGCAGCTTGGAGACAGGGGATTATGGCTACACCTTC. It encodes CASSLETGDYGYTF.

This clone is a singleton in its sample. The chain links TRBV6-5 to TRBJ2-5; 7 bases line up with TRBD2. This CDR3 is built from 11 residues. Germline assignment: CDR1 MNHEY and CDR2 SVGAGI. CDR3 region: CGVRGGETQYF. The CDR3, as DNA: TGTGGCGTCCGCGGGGGAGAGACCCAGTACTTC.

This clone was seen a handful of times. The V and J genes are TRBV7-9 and TRBJ1-4; D uncertain. There are 14 residues in the CDR3. Trimming pared 3 bases from V and 6 bases from J, leaving 11 bases between. Germline V CDR1 and CDR2: SEHNR, FQNEAQ (reference sequence). The CDR3 DNA reads as TGTGCCAGCAGCTTGATGGGTATGGATGAAAAACTGTTTTTT. Protein: CASSLMGMDEKLFF.

This clone was picked up one time. The chain combines TRBV9 with TRBJ2-2; 7 bases are a match to TRBD1. Trimming removed 7 bases from V and 0 bases from J; junction bases left unmatched: 3. The CDR3 contains 14 residues. The germline gives CDR1 SGDLS, CDR2 YYNGEE. Written as DNA, the CDR3 is TGTGCCAGCCAGGACAGGACGAACACCGGGGAGCTGTTTTTT. Its translation: CASQDRTNTGELFF.

The V and J genes are TRBV28 and TRBJ1-3; D is possibly TRBD1 (6 bases). CDR1 is MDHEN, CDR2 SYDVKM, per germline. The length of the CDR3 is 16 residues. V shed 2 bases and J shed 3 bases, with 14 bases lying between them. CDR3 sequence: CASSLPRGAVGNTIYF. In DNA form, the CDR3 reads TGTGCCAGCAGTTTACCTCGGGGGGCTGTTGGAAACACCATATATTTT.

This clone turned up a few times. The chain uses TRBV4-1 and TRBJ1-1; tentative D call: TRBD1 (5 bases). The CDR3 runs 14 residues. Germline CDR1 MGHRA, CDR2 YSYEKL. CDR3 in DNA: TGCGCTTCGCAGGGCCCACTAAAGAACACTGAAGCTTTCTTT. Translation: CASQGPLKNTEAFF.

This rearrangement joins TRBV5-1 to TRBJ2-7; no firm D call. CDR3 size: 13 residues. Trimming removed 8 bases at V and 2 bases at J, with 14 bases between. Per the germline V gene, CDR1 is SGHRS and CDR2 is YFSETQ. Here the CDR3 DNA reads TGCGCCAGTGGGGAAGGTAGGACCTACGAGCAGTACTTC. This encodes CASGEGRTYEQYF.

The chain joins TRBV10-1 to TRBJ2-7; D is unresolved. The CDR3 has 16 amino acids. The ends were cut back, 0 bases at V and 2 bases at J, with 14 bases in the middle. The germline V gene encodes CDR1 WNHNN and CDR2 SYGVQD (reference sequence). The CDR3 DNA sequence: TGCGCCAGCAGTGAGTCTTTGTGGCCCAACCCCTACGAGCAGTACGTC. It codes for CASSESLWPNPYEQYV.